The next 11 T cell receptor beta chains were all read from a single sample in a study of blood T cells in healthy people across ages. Then a second PCR, running roughly 6 to 11 cycles, was carried out with a sample-barcoded 5' primer and a J-beta primer mix. TCRdb reanalysed the 5' RACE reads using MiXCR and keeps one entry per CDR3 protein. Of more than 700,000 distinct CDR3 sequences in the sample, less than 60% are singletons; the top ten hold less than 20%. The sequenced sample consisted of blood. These receptors came from a man older than 75 in good health.

This clonotype appeared a few times. In DNA, the CDR3 is TGCGCCAGCAGATCTACCGGGACTAGCGCCCAAGAGACCCAGTACTTC. Its translation is CASRSTGTSAQETQYF. The genes are TRBV5-1 and TRBJ2-5; 10 bases match TRBD2. In germline, CDR1 is SGHRS, CDR2 YFSETQ. Trimming took 5 bases from V and 1 from J; bases not matched to a gene: 8. The length of the CDR3 is 16 residues.

This clonotype was detected ten times or more. CDR3 region: CASSLVRGNTEAFF. CDR3 DNA sequence: TGTGCCAGCAGCTTAGTGAGAGGAAACACTGAAGCTTTCTTT. V gene TRBV7-2 combines with J gene TRBJ1-1; the D is unclear. V shed 1 base and J shed 2 bases, with 8 bases lying between them. Germline values: CDR1 SGHTA, CDR2 FQGNSA. The CDR3 is 14 residues long.

This clonotype was detected many times. The chain has TRBV4-2 and TRBJ2-5; D uncertain. The CDR3 contains 15 residues. The germline CDR1 and CDR2 sequences are LGHNA and YNFKEQ. V lost 0 bases and J lost 5, with 13 bases in between. As DNA, the CDR3 is TGTGCCAGCAGCCAAGATCTTTGGGCTTCGGAGACCCAGTACTTC. The encoded protein is CASSQDLWASETQYF.

This clonotype has at least ten counts. This rearrangement joins TRBV29-1 to TRBJ1-2; 9 bases are a match to TRBD1. This CDR3 has 16 amino acids. The V gene end was trimmed by 1 base and the J gene end by 7 bases; junction bases not matched to a gene: 13. Germline V gene data show CDR1 as SQVTM and CDR2 as ANQGSEA. The CDR3 DNA is TGCAGCGTTGAAGGGACAGGGGAGGCCCTTGGCGGTGGCTACACCTTC. Protein sequence: CSVEGTGEALGGGYTF.

J is TRBJ2-7 and V is TRBV28, with D tentatively TRBD2 (6 bases). V gave up 8 bases and J gave up 2 bases, with 10 bases separating them. CDR3 length equals 12 residues. Germline V gene data show CDR1 as MDHEN and CDR2 as SYDVKM. CDR3 coding DNA: TGTGCCAGCGGCGGGGACGCCTACGAGCAGTACTTC. Translating it yields CASGGDAYEQYF. The full variable domain, rest sourced from reference TRBV28 and TRBJ2-7, is DVKVTQSSRYLVKRTGEKVFLECVQDMDHENMFWYRQDPGLGLRLIYFSYDVKMKEKGDIPEGYSVSREKKERFSLILESASTNQTSMYLCASGGDAYEQYFGPGTRLTVT.

As concerns this clonotype: This may stem from a read error, because a much larger clone lies one nucleotide away. V is TRBV5-4 and J is TRBJ2-5; D is perhaps TRBD1 or TRBD2 (5 bases each). CDR1 SGHNT and CDR2 YYREEE come from the germline V gene (reference sequence). The V end was cut by 4 bases, the J end by 11 bases, with 24 bases between. The CDR3 runs 15 residues. The CDR3 protein is CASSPTATTYNEQYF. CDR3 coding DNA: TGTGCCAGCAGCCCGACAGCGACTACCTACAATGAGCAGTACTTC.

The rearrangement links TRBV27 to TRBJ1-2; no clear D. CDR3 size: 14 residues. Trimming pared 0 bases from V and 4 bases from J, leaving 9 bases between. Per germline, CDR1 MNHEY and CDR2 SMNVEV (reference sequence). This CDR3 is CASSLSPGFYGYTF. CDR3 DNA sequence: TGTGCCAGCAGTTTATCACCGGGGTTCTATGGCTACACCTTC.

This chain connects TRBV7-8 to TRBJ2-7; D is undetermined. The germline CDR1 and CDR2 sequences are SGHVS and FQNEAQ. The length of the CDR3 is 15 residues. Trimming removed 5 bases at V and 1 base at J, with 15 bases between. The CDR3 region has the DNA TGTGCCAGCAGCCCCCCACGAATTCGGTCCTACGAGCAGTACTTC. Its protein product is CASSPPRIRSYEQYF.

This clonotype was seen ten or more times. V and J are TRBV7-2 and TRBJ2-1; 12 nucleotides align to TRBD2. CDR1 and CDR2 (germline): SGHTA, FQGNSA. Unmatched junction bases numbered 6, after V lost 6 bases and J lost 6 bases. This CDR3 region has 15 residues. In nucleotides, the CDR3 is TGTGCCAGCAGGATGGAACTAGCGGGGGGCAATGAGCAGTTCTTC. It yields the protein CASRMELAGGNEQFF.

J is TRBJ2-3 and V is TRBV5-1; 12 bases fit TRBD2. CDR3 length: 16 amino acids. The germline CDR1 and CDR2 sequences are SGHRS and YFSETQ. J gave up 4 bases and V 3 bases, and 6 bases lay outside the gene matches. CDR3 protein: CASSWTTSGSADTQYF. The CDR3 coding sequence is TGCGCCAGCAGCTGGACGACTAGCGGGAGTGCAGATACGCAGTATTTT.

The J gene is TRBJ2-7, the V gene TRBV3-1, with 7 bases matching TRBD1. Germline V gene lookup returns CDR1 LGHDT and CDR2 YNNKEL (reference sequence). Unmatched junction bases numbered 10, after V lost 0 bases and J lost 2 bases. CDR3 size: 17 residues. CDR3 nucleotides: TGTGCCAGCAGCCAAGATGAGCTTCGGGACAGTGCCTACGAGCAGTACTTC. This sequence encodes CASSQDELRDSAYEQYF.